This record concerns one T cell receptor beta chain sequence. This specimen comes from a study of blood T cell repertoires in COVID-19. Only in-frame clones appear in the TCRdb table, and some are missing; sequencing was by immunoSEQ multiplex PCR. The sample lists roughly 340,000 clones; about 90% were seen once. V lost 4 bases and J 9 bases, leaving 12 bases between the germline ends. The CDR3 spans 12 residues. Germline assignment: CDR1 MNHEY and CDR2 SMNVEV (reference sequence). The sequence came from a woman aged 18-29 years who had recovered from COVID-19. The specimen was peripheral blood. This chain connects TRBV27 to TRBJ1-2, with unresolved D. The CDR3 sequence: CASSSSSHRYTF. The CDR3 bases are TGTGCCAGCAGTTCCAGTTCCCACCGCTACACCTTC.